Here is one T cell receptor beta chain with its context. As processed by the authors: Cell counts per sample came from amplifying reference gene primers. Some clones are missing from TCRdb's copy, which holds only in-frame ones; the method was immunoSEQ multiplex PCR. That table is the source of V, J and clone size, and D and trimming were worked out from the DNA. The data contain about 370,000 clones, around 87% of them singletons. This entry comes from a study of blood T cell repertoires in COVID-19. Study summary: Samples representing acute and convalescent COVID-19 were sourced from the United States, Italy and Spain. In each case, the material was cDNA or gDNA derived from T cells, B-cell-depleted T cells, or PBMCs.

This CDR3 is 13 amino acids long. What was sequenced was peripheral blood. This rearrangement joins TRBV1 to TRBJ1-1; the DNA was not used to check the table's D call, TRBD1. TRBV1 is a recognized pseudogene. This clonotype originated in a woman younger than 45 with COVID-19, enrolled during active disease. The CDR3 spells CTSSHPRTAEAFF. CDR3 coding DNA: TGCACCAGCAGCCACCCGAGGACAGCTGAAGCTTTCTTT.